The 17 T cell receptor beta chains below come from one sample, sequenced in a study of T cell changes during pregnancy in multiple sclerosis. Repertoires were generated with immunoSEQ multiplex PCR, while TCRdb's copy carries only in-frame clones and drops some. Among about 42,000 clones listed, less than 90% were seen once. Material: CD4+ T cells from peripheral blood mononuclear cells, obtained in the second trimester of pregnancy. The receptors originated from a female donor with multiple sclerosis, enrolled in a pregnancy study.

The chain couples TRBV6-5 to TRBJ1-2, with unresolved D. The CDR3 sequence is 16 residues long. Deletions cut 0 bases from V and 5 bases from J, with 16 bases between. Per germline, CDR1 MNHEY and CDR2 SVGAGI. CDR3 sequence reads: CASSYSSVGVRYGYTF. The CDR3 DNA reads as TGTGCCAGCAGTTACTCGAGTGTCGGGGTTCGGTATGGCTACACCTTC.

The genes are TRBV27 and TRBJ2-7; 9 bases map to TRBD2. The CDR3 consists of 14 residues. J was trimmed by 5 bases and V by 6 bases; bases with no gene match: 8. Germline CDR1 reads MNHEY; CDR2 reads SMNVEV (reference sequence). In nucleotides, the CDR3 is TGTGCCAGCAGACCGGGACTAGCTACCCACGAGCAGTACTTC. Translated: CASRPGLATHEQYF.

The chain combines TRBV28 with TRBJ2-2; 7 positions match TRBD2. Trimming removed 1 base from V and 6 bases from J; junction bases left unmatched: 11. There are 17 residues in the CDR3. The germline gives CDR1 MDHEN, CDR2 SYDVKM. The CDR3 here is CASSLLGWEGSAGELFF. The CDR3 DNA reads TGTGCCAGCAGTTTATTAGGGTGGGAGGGTTCGGCCGGGGAGCTGTTTTTT.

The V call is TRBV7-3, the J call TRBJ1-1; D is undetermined. There are 13 residues in the CDR3. V was shortened by 3 bases and J by 1 base, with 6 bases between the two germline ends. CDR1 is SGHTA, CDR2 FQGTGA, per germline. CDR3 bases: TGTGCCAGCAGCTTTTCAGGGAACACTGAAGCTTTCTTT. Translation: CASSFSGNTEAFF.

The chain is built from TRBV30 and TRBJ2-2; 11 bases are a match to TRBD1. This CDR3 has 14 residues. J lost 8 bases, V lost 3 bases, and 5 bases had no gene match. Germline-derived CDR1 and CDR2 are GTSNPN and SVGIG (reference sequence). CDR3 nucleotide sequence: TGTGCCTGGAGGGGGGACAGGGGGACTGGGGAGCTGTTTTTT. Its translation: CAWRGDRGTGELFF.

V is TRBV7-6 and J is TRBJ2-3; 14 bases align to TRBD2. The germline gives CDR1 SGHVS, CDR2 FNYEAQ. The ends lost 1 base at V and 3 bases at J; junction bases unmatched: 0. The CDR3 extends over 16 amino acids. The CDR3 spells CASSLGLAGGTDTQYF. CDR3 nucleotide sequence: TGTGCCAGCAGCTTAGGACTAGCGGGAGGGACAGATACGCAGTATTTT. Using reference TRBV7-6 and TRBJ2-3 for the parts outside the CDR3, the full variable domain is GAGVSQSPRYKVTKRGQDVALRCDPISGHVSLYWYRQALGQGPEFLTYFNYEAQQDKSGLPNDRFSAERPEGSISTLTIQRTEQRDSAMYRCASSLGLAGGTDTQYFGPGTRLTVL.

The rearrangement uses TRBV9 and TRBJ2-7; D is unclear. V gave up 6 bases and J gave up 4 bases, with 17 bases separating them. This CDR3 comprises 14 residues. Germline V lookup: CDR1 SGDLS, CDR2 YYNGEE. As DNA, the CDR3 is TGTGCCAGCACCCCGGCGGCGGTTGCATACGAGCAGTACTTC. As protein: CASTPAAVAYEQYF.

This chain connects TRBV6-4 to TRBJ2-2; 11 bases agree with TRBD2. The germline V gene has CDR1 MRHNA and CDR2 SNTAGT. This CDR3 has 15 amino acids. Trimming at V came to 6 bases and at J to 4 bases, leaving 4 bases not matched to a gene. CDR3 in amino acids: CASRVLAGATGELFF. The DNA for the CDR3 is TGTGCCAGCAGAGTACTAGCGGGAGCCACCGGGGAGCTGTTTTTT.

The CDR3 is CASSEPPGIEQYF. The CDR3 DNA follows: TGTGCCAGCAGTGAACCCCCGGGGATCGAGCAGTACTTC. The chain is built from TRBV6-1 and TRBJ2-7, with D tentatively TRBD2 (5 bases). Germline lookup yields CDR1 MNHNS and CDR2 SASEGT. V was cut by 2 bases and J by 6 bases, with 11 bases left in between. The CDR3 has 13 residues.

The chain is built from TRBV6-4 and TRBJ2-7, with TRBD1 matching 7 bases. CDR1 is MRHNA and CDR2 is SNTAGT in the germline V gene. The CDR3 has 13 amino acids. Losses at the gene ends were 6 bases for V and 7 bases for J; bases not matched to a gene: 9. CDR3 sequence (DNA): TGTGCCAGCAGCCACAGACAGGGCGGGGAGCAGTACTTC. Protein product: CASSHRQGGEQYF.

The gene calls are TRBV19 and TRBJ2-3; 10 bases map to TRBD1. After removal of 4 bases from V and 0 bases from J, the junction contained 16 bases not matched to a gene. The CDR3 runs 20 residues. Germline-derived CDR1 and CDR2 are LNHDA and SQIVND (reference sequence). CDR3 protein: CASSNMLGQGIWGSTDTQYF. The CDR3 DNA reads as TGTGCCAGTAGTAATATGCTGGGACAGGGGATTTGGGGGAGCACAGATACGCAGTATTTT.

The CDR3 nucleotides read TGTGCCAGCAGTCCAGGGGTGGGTCAGCCCCAGCATTTT. Translated, it gives CASSPGVGQPQHF. V usage is TRBV11-2 and J usage is TRBJ1-5, with D perhaps matching TRBD1 (6 bases). The V gene's germline CDR1 is SGHAT and CDR2 FQNNGV. The CDR3 sequence is 13 residues long. V was clipped by 6 bases and J by 6 bases, with 12 bases between them.

The chain employs TRBV6-4 and TRBJ2-1; perhaps TRBD2 as D (6 bases). Deletions cut 3 bases from V and 4 bases from J, with 13 bases between. The CDR3 spans 15 residues. In germline, CDR1 is MRHNA, CDR2 SNTAGT. In nucleotides, the CDR3 is TGTGCCAGCAGTGAAGGTAGCGGACAATACAATGAGCAGTTCTTC. This encodes CASSEGSGQYNEQFF.

The CDR3 loop reads CASSLSGSENQPQHF. In DNA form, the CDR3 reads TGCGCCAGCAGCCTTAGTGGGAGTGAGAATCAGCCCCAGCATTTT. The rearrangement uses TRBV5-1 and TRBJ1-5; no firm D call. Trimming pared 4 bases from V and 4 bases from J, leaving 15 bases between. Germline V CDR1 and CDR2: SGHRS, YFSETQ. The CDR3 contains 15 residues.

The rearrangement links TRBV28 to TRBJ1-4, with 8 bases lining up with TRBD1. Germline V CDR1 and CDR2: MDHEN, SYDVKM. After removal of 7 bases from V and 4 bases from J, the junction contained 11 bases not matched to a gene. There are 16 residues in the CDR3. The CDR3 nucleotides are TGTGCCAGCACCGTCCTCCAGGGGGCTGGTAATGAAAAACTGTTTTTT. Translation gives CASTVLQGAGNEKLFF.

CDR3 bases: TGCGCCAGCAGCTTGGAAACGGGAGCCCACTACGAGCAGTACTTC. Translated: CASSLETGAHYEQYF. The J gene is TRBJ2-7, the V gene TRBV5-1; D perhaps matches TRBD2 (6 bases). This CDR3 contains 15 residues. V lost 0 bases and J lost 3, with 13 bases in between. Germline CDR1 and CDR2: SGHRS and YFSETQ.

V gene TRBV29-1 combines with J gene TRBJ2-5, with 7 bases fitting TRBD1. J gave up 5 bases and V 4 bases, and 7 bases lay outside the gene matches. CDR3 length: 13 amino acids. Germline V CDR1 and CDR2: SQVTM, ANQGSEA. This CDR3 reads CSVGRTGFETQYF. The CDR3 bases are TGCAGCGTTGGACGGACAGGTTTTGAGACCCAGTACTTC.